This T cell receptor beta chain came from a study of response to subunit inactivated influenza vaccine. Study observations and caveats: The authors put forward the suggestion that each seasonal influenza vaccination may bring in only a limited number of new T cells.

Trimming removed 5 bases from V and 1 base from J, with 14 bases in between. The CDR3 extends over 16 amino acids. This clonotype was counted a few times. Its antigen is currently unknown. From the RT-PCR reads, TCRdb called clonotypes with MiXCR, one entry per CDR3 protein. The table lists 800,000 or so distinct CDR3 sequences, roughly 20% of them singletons. This receptor was identified in a man aged 45-60 years who received an inactivated influenza vaccine. Material: PBMCs from blood, obtained more than 4 days after vaccination. The rearrangement uses TRBV12-3 or TRBV12-4 and TRBJ2-2; D unclear. The CDR3 DNA sequence: TGTGCCAGCAGTCACTCTGTAGGCGGGAACACCGGGGAGCTGTTTTTT. Its translation is CASSHSVGGNTGELFF.